This T cell receptor beta chain was identified during a study of T cell changes during pregnancy in multiple sclerosis. Germline values: CDR1 MNHNS, CDR2 SASEGT. The CDR3 is 15 amino acids. The ends were cut back, 0 bases at V and 2 bases at J, with 11 bases in the middle. Assay used: immunoSEQ multiplex PCR; TCRdb lists only in-frame clones, some missing. Found here are about 40,000 clones, 70% to 90% of them singletons; the top ten hold under 0.9%. The receptor comes from a female donor with multiple sclerosis, enrolled in a pregnancy study. J is TRBJ2-7 and V is TRBV6-1; no clear D gene. Here the sequenced sample was CD4+ T cells from peripheral blood mononuclear cells, taken after pregnancy. The CDR3, as DNA: TGTGCCAGCAGTGAAGCGCTTAACTTTCCCTACGAGCAGTACTTC. It yields the protein CASSEALNFPYEQYF.